Listed here are 30 T cell receptor beta chains from one sample, sequenced in a study of T cells expressing NK-cell markers. TCRdb reprocessed the 5' RACE reads, keeping one entry per CDR3 protein, no DNA. With 150,000 to 180,000 distinct CDR3 sequences in the sample, the ten largest clones hold less than 40%. The specimen was blood T cells: a sorted CD56 or NKG2C T cell subset, CD4+ or CD8+ T cells, or bulk PBMC T cells (not recorded which). These receptors all stem from a woman aged 45 to 65 in good health.

This sequence joins TRBV5-6 and TRBJ2-3; without DNA, the TCRdb call of TRBD2 cannot be checked. The CDR3 extends over 16 amino acids. The germline gives CDR1 SGHDT, CDR2 YYEEEE. The CDR3 sequence: CASSLAAGVSTDTQYF.

The V call is TRBV7-9, the J call TRBJ1-1; the TCRdb D gene call, TRBD1, has no DNA to confirm it. This CDR3 is built from 13 residues. CDR1 SEHNR and CDR2 FQNEAQ come from the germline V gene (reference sequence). CDR3 amino acids: CASRPGTVTEAFF.

This chain uses TRBV10-1 with TRBJ2-7; lacking DNA, the TRBD2 call made by TCRdb goes unchecked. Germline CDR1 WNHNN, CDR2 SYGVQD (reference sequence). The CDR3 consists of 16 residues. The CDR3: CASSAAGREVRNEQYF.

The chain has TRBV20-1 and TRBJ2-1. The CDR3 contains 13 residues. Germline loops: CDR1 DFQATT, CDR2 SNEGSKA (reference sequence). The CDR3 spells CSATGPTGNEQFF.

This rearrangement joins TRBV12-3 or TRBV12-4 to TRBJ2-2; TCRdb names TRBD1, which stays unverified in the absence of DNA. This CDR3 contains 12 residues. This CDR3 is CASGRGNGELFF.

The CDR3 sequence is CAISQPRTGVRGYTF. The chain uses TRBV10-3 and TRBJ1-2; the TRBD1 assignment by TCRdb is unverifiable without DNA. This CDR3 contains 15 residues. Per the germline V gene, CDR1 is ENHRY and CDR2 is SYGVKD.

This chain joins TRBV5-4 and TRBJ2-5. Germline values: CDR1 SGHNT, CDR2 YYREEE (reference sequence). The CDR3 is 15 amino acids. The CDR3 loop is CASSLIRNSQETQYF.

V gene TRBV4-1 combines with J gene TRBJ2-2; the D call from TCRdb, TRBD2, cannot be confirmed without DNA. Looked up from germline, CDR1 is MGHRA and CDR2 is YSYEKL. The CDR3 has 14 amino acids. The CDR3 spells CASSQAGRAGELFF.

This rearrangement joins TRBV6-4 to TRBJ2-7; the TRBD1 assignment by TCRdb is unverifiable without DNA. Germline V CDR1 and CDR2: MRHNA, SNTAGT. The CDR3 is 15 amino acids. This chain's CDR3 is CASAEGDRAIHEQYF.

The gene calls are TRBV5-1 and TRBJ2-1; TCRdb reports TRBD1, a call that lacks DNA to check it against. The germline CDR1 and CDR2 sequences are SGHRS and YFSETQ. This CDR3 spans 15 amino acids. The CDR3 here is CASSPGTTSLSEQFF.

The chain carries TRBV4-1 and TRBJ1-2. CDR1 and CDR2 (germline): MGHRA, YSYEKL. CDR3 length: 13 amino acids. CDR3: CASSQESGYGYTF.

The chain has TRBV14 and TRBJ2-1; TCRdb indicates TRBD2, and absent DNA this call remains unverified. In germline, CDR1 is SGHDN, CDR2 FVKESK. The CDR3 consists of 14 residues. CDR3 sequence reads: CASSPTSNYNEQFF.

The chain carries TRBV6-1 and TRBJ2-3. The CDR3 contains 15 residues. In germline, CDR1 is MNHNS, CDR2 SASEGT. The CDR3: CASSEALQGADTQYF.

This chain links TRBV7-8 with TRBJ2-7. The germline V gene encodes CDR1 SGHVS and CDR2 FQNEAQ. The CDR3 has 15 amino acids. CDR3 region: CASSPSGRKAHEQYF.

The chain carries TRBV27 and TRBJ2-3; with no DNA, the TCRdb D assignment of TRBD1 cannot be verified. This CDR3 is 15 amino acids long. Germline CDR1 reads MNHEY; CDR2 reads SMNVEV (reference sequence). The CDR3 sequence: CASSQVPSWADTQYF.

The chain couples TRBV7-9 to TRBJ2-3; the TCRdb call, TRBD1, lacks DNA for checking. Germline CDR1 reads SEHNR; CDR2 reads FQNEAQ (reference sequence). The CDR3 loop spans 15 amino acids. The chain's CDR3 is CASSYRDGSTDTQYF.

V and J are TRBV7-8 and TRBJ2-1; TCRdb returns TRBD2, unconfirmable since there is no DNA. CDR1 SGHVS and CDR2 FQNEAQ come from the germline V gene. CDR3 size: 17 residues. CDR3: CASSLALGLAHYNEQFF.

The chain carries TRBV27 and TRBJ2-5. The CDR3 sequence is 15 residues long. Germline-derived CDR1 and CDR2 are MNHEY and SMNVEV (reference sequence). The CDR3 region is CASSWSTGDQETQYF.

The chain uses TRBV5-1 and TRBJ2-3. This CDR3 region has 15 residues. The germline V gene encodes CDR1 SGHRS and CDR2 YFSETQ. CDR3 amino acids: CASSFLTDYTDTQYF.

The chain carries TRBV5-6 and TRBJ2-1; TCRdb lists TRBD2, though no DNA is available to test this call. The CDR3 totals 14 residues. The germline V gene has CDR1 SGHDT and CDR2 YYEEEE. The chain's CDR3 is CASRMREGYNEQFF. Looking up the rest from reference TRBV5-6 and TRBJ2-1 gives the full variable domain: DAGVTQSPTHLIKTRGQQVTLRCSPKSGHDTVSWYQQALGQGPQFIFQYYEEEERQRGNFPDRFSGHQFPNYSSELNVNALLLGDSALYLCASRMREGYNEQFFGPGTRLTVL.

This chain joins TRBV6-2 or TRBV6-3 and TRBJ2-3; TCRdb returns TRBD2, unconfirmable since there is no DNA. The CDR3 has 14 amino acids. Looked up from germline, CDR1 is MNHEY and CDR2 is SVGEGT. The CDR3 is CASPEGPGTDTQYF.

The chain recombines TRBV25-1 with TRBJ2-5; TCRdb proposes TRBD2, but this gene call is untestable without DNA. The CDR3 runs 14 residues. Germline V gene sequence: CDR1 MGHDK, CDR2 SYGVNS. The CDR3 region is CATQVGRGQETQYF. Looking up the rest from reference TRBV25-1 and TRBJ2-5 gives the full variable domain: EADIYQTPRYLVIGTGKKITLECSQTMGHDKMYWYQQDPGMELHLIHYSYGVNSTEKGDLSSESTVSRIRTEHFPLTLESARPSHTSQYLCATQVGRGQETQYFGPGTRLLVL.

This chain links TRBV6-5 with TRBJ1-2. The CDR3 has 14 amino acids. Germline V lookup: CDR1 MNHEY, CDR2 SVGAGI. The CDR3 here is CASSYSEGLGGYTF.

This chain connects TRBV5-4 to TRBJ2-2; TCRdb designates TRBD1, a call that cannot be tested without DNA. The CDR3 extends over 15 amino acids. Germline CDR1 is SGHNT and CDR2 is YYREEE (reference sequence). The chain's CDR3 is CASSWRTDQAGELFF. Full variable domain (remainder filled in from reference TRBV5-4 and TRBJ2-2): ETGVTQSPTHLIKTRGQQVTLRCSSQSGHNTVSWYQQALGQGPQFIFQYYREEENGRGNFPPRFSGLQFPNYSSELNVNALELDDSALYLCASSWRTDQAGELFFGEGSRLTVL.

The chain is built from TRBV12-3 or TRBV12-4 and TRBJ2-2; checking the TCRdb D call of TRBD1 is not possible without DNA. The CDR3 runs 17 residues. The CDR3 here is CASSPTDGQPNTGELFF.

This chain connects TRBV7-8 to TRBJ1-1; TCRdb reports TRBD1, a call that lacks DNA to check it against. Germline lookup yields CDR1 SGHVS and CDR2 FQNEAQ. The CDR3 consists of 13 residues. The chain's CDR3 is CASSPPEGTEAFF.

The rearrangement links TRBV29-1 to TRBJ2-3. Germline CDR1 is SQVTM and CDR2 is ANQGSEA. This CDR3 comprises 16 residues. The CDR3 loop reads CSVEDRGTDGTDTQYF.

The J gene is TRBJ2-2, the V gene TRBV7-8; TCRdb proposes TRBD2, but this gene call is untestable without DNA. This CDR3 spans 17 amino acids. Germline V CDR1 and CDR2: SGHVS, FQNEAQ. The CDR3 protein is CASSFFTSGGNTGELFF.

The chain uses TRBV4-2 and TRBJ2-2. There are 13 residues in the CDR3. Germline V gene lookup returns CDR1 LGHNA and CDR2 YNFKEQ. CDR3 in amino acids: CASSQDLVGELFF.

This chain joins TRBV9 and TRBJ2-7; TCRdb's D gene call, TRBD1, goes unchecked for lack of DNA. Germline lookup yields CDR1 SGDLS and CDR2 YYNGEE. The CDR3 is 15 amino acids. CDR3: CASSVGLGMTYEQYF.